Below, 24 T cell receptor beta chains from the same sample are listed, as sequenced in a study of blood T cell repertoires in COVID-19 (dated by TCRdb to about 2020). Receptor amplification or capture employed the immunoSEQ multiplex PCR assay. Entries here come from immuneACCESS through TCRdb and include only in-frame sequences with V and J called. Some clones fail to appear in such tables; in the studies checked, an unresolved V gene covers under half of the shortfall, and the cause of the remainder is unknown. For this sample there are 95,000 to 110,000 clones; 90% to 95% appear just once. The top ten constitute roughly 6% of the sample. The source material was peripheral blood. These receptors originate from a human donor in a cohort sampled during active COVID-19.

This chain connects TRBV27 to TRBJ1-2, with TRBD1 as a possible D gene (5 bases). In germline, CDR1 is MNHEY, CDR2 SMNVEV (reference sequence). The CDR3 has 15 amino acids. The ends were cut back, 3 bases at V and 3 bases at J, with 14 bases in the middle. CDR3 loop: CASSFSTGGYYGYTF. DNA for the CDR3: TGTGCCAGCAGTTTTTCGACGGGGGGGTACTATGGCTACACCTTC.

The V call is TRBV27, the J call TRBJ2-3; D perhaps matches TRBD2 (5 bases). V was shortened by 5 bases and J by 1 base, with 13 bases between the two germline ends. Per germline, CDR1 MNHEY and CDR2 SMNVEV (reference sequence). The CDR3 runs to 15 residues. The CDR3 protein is CASSVYDGGTDTQYF. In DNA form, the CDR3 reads TGTGCCAGCAGTGTTTACGACGGGGGCACAGATACGCAGTATTTT.

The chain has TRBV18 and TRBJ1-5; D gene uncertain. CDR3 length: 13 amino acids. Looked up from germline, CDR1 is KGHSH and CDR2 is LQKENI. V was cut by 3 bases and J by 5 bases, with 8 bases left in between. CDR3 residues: CASSPGQDQPQHF. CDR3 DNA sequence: TGTGCCAGCTCACCCGGCCAGGATCAGCCCCAGCATTTT.

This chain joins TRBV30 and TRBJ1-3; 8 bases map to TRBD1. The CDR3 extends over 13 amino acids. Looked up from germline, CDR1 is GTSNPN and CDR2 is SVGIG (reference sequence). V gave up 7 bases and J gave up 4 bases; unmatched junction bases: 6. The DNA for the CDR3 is TGTGCCTTGGACAGGGACGACGGAAACACCATATATTTT. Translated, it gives CALDRDDGNTIYF. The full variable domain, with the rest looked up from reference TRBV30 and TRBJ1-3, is SQTIHQWPATLVQPVGSPLSLECTVEGTSNPNLYWYRQAAGRGLQLLFYSVGIGQISSEVPQNLSASRPQDRQFILSSKKLLLSDSGFYLCALDRDDGNTIYFGEGSWLTVV.

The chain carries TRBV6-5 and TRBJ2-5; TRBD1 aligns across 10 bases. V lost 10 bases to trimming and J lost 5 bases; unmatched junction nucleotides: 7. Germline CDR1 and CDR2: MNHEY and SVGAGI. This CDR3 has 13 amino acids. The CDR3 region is CAIAPGQGETQYF. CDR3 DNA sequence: TGTGCCATAGCACCGGGACAGGGGGAGACCCAGTACTTC.

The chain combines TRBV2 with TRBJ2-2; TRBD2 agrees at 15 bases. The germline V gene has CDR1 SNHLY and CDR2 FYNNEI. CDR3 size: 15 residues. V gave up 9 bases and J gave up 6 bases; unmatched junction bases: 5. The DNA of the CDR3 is TGTGCCAGGGGACTAGCGGGAGGTCATTCCGGGGAGCTGTTTTTT. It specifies CARGLAGGHSGELFF.

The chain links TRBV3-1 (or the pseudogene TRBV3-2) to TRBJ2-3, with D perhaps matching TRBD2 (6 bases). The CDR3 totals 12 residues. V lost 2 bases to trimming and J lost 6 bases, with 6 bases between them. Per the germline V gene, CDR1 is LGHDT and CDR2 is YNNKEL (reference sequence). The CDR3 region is CASSQRGDTQYF. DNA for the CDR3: TGTGCCAGCAGCCAACGGGGGGATACGCAGTATTTT.

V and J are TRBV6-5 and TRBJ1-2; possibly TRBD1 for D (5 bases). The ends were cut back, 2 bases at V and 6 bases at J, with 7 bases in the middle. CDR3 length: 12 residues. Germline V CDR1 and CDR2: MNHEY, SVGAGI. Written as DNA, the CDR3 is TGTGCCAGCAGTTACGCACAGGATGGCTACACCTTC. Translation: CASSYAQDGYTF.

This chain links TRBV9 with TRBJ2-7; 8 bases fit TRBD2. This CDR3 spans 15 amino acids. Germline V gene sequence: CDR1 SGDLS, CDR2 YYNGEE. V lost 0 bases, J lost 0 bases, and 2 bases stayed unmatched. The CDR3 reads CASSVGSGSSYEQYF. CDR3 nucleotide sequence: TGTGCCAGCAGCGTAGGCAGCGGGAGCTCCTACGAGCAGTACTTC.

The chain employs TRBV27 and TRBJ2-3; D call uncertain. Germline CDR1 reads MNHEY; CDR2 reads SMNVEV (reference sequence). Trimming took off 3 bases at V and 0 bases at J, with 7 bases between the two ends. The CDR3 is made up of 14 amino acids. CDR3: CASSFTESTDTQYF. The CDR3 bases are TGTGCCAGCAGTTTTACTGAAAGCACAGATACGCAGTATTTT.

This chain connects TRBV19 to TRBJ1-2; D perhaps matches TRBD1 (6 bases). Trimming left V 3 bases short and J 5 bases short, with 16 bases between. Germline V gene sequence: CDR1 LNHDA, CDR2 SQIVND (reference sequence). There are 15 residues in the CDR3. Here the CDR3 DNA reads TGTGCCAGTAGTATCACTCATGAGGGGGGGTATGGCTACACCTTC. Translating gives CASSITHEGGYGYTF.

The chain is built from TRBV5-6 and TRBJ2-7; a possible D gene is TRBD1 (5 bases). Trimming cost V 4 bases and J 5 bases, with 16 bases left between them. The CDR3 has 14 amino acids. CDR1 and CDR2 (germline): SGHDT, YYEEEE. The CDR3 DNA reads TGTGCCAGCAGCACAGAACAGGTAGGGGACGAGCAGTACTTC. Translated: CASSTEQVGDEQYF.

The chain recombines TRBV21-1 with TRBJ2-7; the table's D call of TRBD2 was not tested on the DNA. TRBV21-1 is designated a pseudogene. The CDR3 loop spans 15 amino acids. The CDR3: CASSTSGRPSYEQYV. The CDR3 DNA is TGTGCCAGCAGCACTAGCGGGAGGCCGTCCTACGAGCAGTACGTC.

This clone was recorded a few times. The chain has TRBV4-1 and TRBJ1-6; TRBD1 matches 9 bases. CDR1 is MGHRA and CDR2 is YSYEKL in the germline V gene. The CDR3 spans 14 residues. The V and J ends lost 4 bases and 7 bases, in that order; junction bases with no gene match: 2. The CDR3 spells CASSLGTGNSPLHF. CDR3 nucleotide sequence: TGCGCCAGCAGCCTCGGGACAGGGAATTCACCCCTCCACTTT.

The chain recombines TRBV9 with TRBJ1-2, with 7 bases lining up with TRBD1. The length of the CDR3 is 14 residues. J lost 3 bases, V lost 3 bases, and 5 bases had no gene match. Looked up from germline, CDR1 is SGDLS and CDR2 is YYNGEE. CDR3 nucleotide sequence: TGTGCCAGCAGCGCGGGACAGCTTTACTATGGCTACACCTTC. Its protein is CASSAGQLYYGYTF.

The CDR3 loop reads CASSDRGGSGYTF. DNA for the CDR3: TGCGCCAGCAGTGACAGGGGCGGGTCTGGCTACACCTTC. The chain uses TRBV10-2 and TRBJ1-2; TRBD1 is a possible D gene (6 bases). CDR1 and CDR2 from the germline V gene are WSHSY and SAAADI. Trimming pared 3 bases from V and 7 bases from J, leaving 12 bases between. The CDR3 loop spans 13 amino acids.

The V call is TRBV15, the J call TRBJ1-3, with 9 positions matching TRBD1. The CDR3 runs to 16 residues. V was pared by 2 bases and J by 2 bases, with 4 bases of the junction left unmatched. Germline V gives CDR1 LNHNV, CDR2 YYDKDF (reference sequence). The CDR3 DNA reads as TGTGCCACCAGCAGATTAGACAGGGGGGCTGGAAACACCATATATTTT. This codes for CATSRLDRGAGNTIYF. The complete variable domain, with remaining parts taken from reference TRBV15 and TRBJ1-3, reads DAMVIQNPRYQVTQFGKPVTLSCSQTLNHNVMYWYQQKSSQAPKLLFHYYDKDFNNEADTPDNFQSRRPNTSFCFLDIRSPGLGDTAMYLCATSRLDRGAGNTIYFGEGSWLTVV.

DNA of the CDR3: TGTGCCACCAGTGATGTCCCGGGACAGGGAACCGGGGAGCTGTTTTTT. This sequence encodes CATSDVPGQGTGELFF. The V and J genes are TRBV24-1 and TRBJ2-2; TRBD1 matches at 9 bases. Germline V gene sequence: CDR1 KGHDR, CDR2 SFDVKD. V trimming: 3 bases; J trimming: 5 bases; junction bases outside the gene matches: 6. The CDR3 length is 16 residues.

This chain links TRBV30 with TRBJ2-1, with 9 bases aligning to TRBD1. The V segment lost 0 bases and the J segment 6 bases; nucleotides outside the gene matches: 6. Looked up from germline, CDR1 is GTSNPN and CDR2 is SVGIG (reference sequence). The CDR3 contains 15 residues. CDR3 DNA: TGTGCCTGGAGTGTAGGGACAGGGTCCCTCAATGAGCAGTTCTTC. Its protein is CAWSVGTGSLNEQFF.

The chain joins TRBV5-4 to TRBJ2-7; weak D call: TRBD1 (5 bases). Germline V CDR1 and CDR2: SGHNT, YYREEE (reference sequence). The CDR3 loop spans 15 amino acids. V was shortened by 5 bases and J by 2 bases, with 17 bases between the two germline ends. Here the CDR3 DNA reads TGTGCCAGCAGGGCAGGGAACCTCCCTACCTACGAGCAGTACTTC. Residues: CASRAGNLPTYEQYF.

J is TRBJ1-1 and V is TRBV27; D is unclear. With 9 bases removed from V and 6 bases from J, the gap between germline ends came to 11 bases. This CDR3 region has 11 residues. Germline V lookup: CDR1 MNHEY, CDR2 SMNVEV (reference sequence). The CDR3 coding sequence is TGTGCCAGACCCCCCGGGTCTGAAGCTTTCTTT. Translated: CARPPGSEAFF.

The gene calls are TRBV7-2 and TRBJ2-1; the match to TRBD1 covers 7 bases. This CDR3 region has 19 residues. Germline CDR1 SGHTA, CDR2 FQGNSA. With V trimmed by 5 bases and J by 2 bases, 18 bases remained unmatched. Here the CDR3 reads CASSEGQRTGGMTYNEQFF. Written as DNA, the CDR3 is TGTGCCAGCAGCGAGGGACAGCGGACTGGTGGCATGACCTACAATGAGCAGTTCTTC.

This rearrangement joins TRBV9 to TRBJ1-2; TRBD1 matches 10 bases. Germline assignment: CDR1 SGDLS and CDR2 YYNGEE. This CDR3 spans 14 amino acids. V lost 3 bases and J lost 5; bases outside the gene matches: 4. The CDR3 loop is CASSDWTGGYGYTF. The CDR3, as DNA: TGTGCCAGCAGCGACTGGACAGGGGGATATGGCTACACCTTC. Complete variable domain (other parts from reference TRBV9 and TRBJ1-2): DSGVTQTPKHLITATGQRVTLRCSPRSGDLSVYWYQQSLDQGLQFLIQYYNGEERAKGNILERFSAQQFPDLHSELNLSSLELGDSALYFCASSDWTGGYGYTFGSGTRLTVV.

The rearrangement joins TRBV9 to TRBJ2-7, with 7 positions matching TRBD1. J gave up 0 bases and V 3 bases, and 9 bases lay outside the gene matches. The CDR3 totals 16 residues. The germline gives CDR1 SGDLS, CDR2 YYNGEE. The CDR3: CASSEHRDSFSYEQYF. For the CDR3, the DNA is TGTGCCAGCAGCGAACATCGGGACAGTTTCTCCTACGAGCAGTACTTC.